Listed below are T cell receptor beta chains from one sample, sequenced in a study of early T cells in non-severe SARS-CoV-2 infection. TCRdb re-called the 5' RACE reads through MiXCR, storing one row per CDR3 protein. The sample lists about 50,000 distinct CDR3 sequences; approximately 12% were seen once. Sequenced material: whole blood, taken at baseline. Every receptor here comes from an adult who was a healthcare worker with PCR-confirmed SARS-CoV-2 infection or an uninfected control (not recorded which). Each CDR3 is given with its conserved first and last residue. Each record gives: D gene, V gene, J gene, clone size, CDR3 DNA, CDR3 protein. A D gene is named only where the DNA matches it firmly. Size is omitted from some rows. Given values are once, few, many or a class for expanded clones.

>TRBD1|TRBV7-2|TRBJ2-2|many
TGTGCCAGCAGCTTAGGACAGGGGGCTGACGGGGAGCTGTTTTTT
CASSLGQGADGELFF
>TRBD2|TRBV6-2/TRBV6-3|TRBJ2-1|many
TGTGCCAGCAGCCCGGGACTACCGACCAAGGCTGGGCAGTTCTTC
CASSPGLPTKAGQFF
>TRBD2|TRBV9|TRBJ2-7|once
TGTGCCAGCAGCGTAGATCCCAGCGGGAAATACGAGCAGTACTTC
CASSVDPSGKYEQYF
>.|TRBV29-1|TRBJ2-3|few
TGCAGCGTCCCGACTAGTCGGGCGCAGTATTTT
CSVPTSRAQYF
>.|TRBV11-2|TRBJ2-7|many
TGTGCCAGCAGCCCCCAGAGCTACGCCTACTACGAGCAGTACTTC
CASSPQSYAYYEQYF
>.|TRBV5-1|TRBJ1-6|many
TGCGCCAGCAGCCCCATGGCGGCAGGAAATAATTCACCCCTCCATTTT
CASSPMAAGNNSPLHF
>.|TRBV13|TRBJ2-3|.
TGTGCCAGCAGCGGTGGGTTCGCAGATACGCAGTATTTT
CASSGGFADTQYF
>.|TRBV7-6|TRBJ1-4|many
TGTGCCAGCAGCCCCGGGACACGAAGGGAAAAACTGTTTTTT
CASSPGTRREKLFF
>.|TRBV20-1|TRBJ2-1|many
TGCAGTGCCCGAGAGTTCTCCTCCTACAATGAGCAGTTCTTC
CSAREFSSYNEQFF
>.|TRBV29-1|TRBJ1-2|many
TGCAGCGTTGACCAGCAGTTGGTCTTCTACACCTTC
CSVDQQLVFYTF
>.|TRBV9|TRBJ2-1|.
TGTGCCAGCAGCCCACGTAAGGGTGAGAATGAGCAGTTCTTC
CASSPRKGENEQFF
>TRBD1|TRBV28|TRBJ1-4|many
TGTGGAGCCGGGACAGAAAAAGAAAAACTGTTTTTT
CGAGTEKEKLFF
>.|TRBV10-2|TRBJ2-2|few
TGCGCCAGCAGTGGCTCAGCGATCGCGAACACCGGGGAGCTGTTTTTT
CASSGSAIANTGELFF
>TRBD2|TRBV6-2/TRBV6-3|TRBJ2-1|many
TGTGCCAGCAGCCAATCCGGACTAGCGGGAGGCTACAATGAGCAGTTCTTC
CASSQSGLAGGYNEQFF
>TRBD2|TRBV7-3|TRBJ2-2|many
TGTGCCAGCAGCCCCGGGGGGGGGCGGACCGGGGAGCTGTTTTTT
CASSPGGGRTGELFF
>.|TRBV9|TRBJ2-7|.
TGTGCCAGCAGCGTAGCTGGGACCACCTACGAGCAGTACTTC
CASSVAGTTYEQYF
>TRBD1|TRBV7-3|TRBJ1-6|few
TGTGCCAGCAGCCTCCAGACAGGGAATTCACCCCTCCACTTT
CASSLQTGNSPLHF
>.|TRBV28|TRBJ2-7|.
TGTGCCAGCAGTTTTCGGGGAAGACCCTACGAGCAGTACTTC
CASSFRGRPYEQYF
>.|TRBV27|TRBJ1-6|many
TGTGCCAGCAGTTTGTTAGGGGGACTCTATCCCCTTTTATTT
CASSLLGGLYPLLF
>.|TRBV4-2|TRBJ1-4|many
TGTGCCAGCAGCCAGGGACACAGGGACATTGAAAAACTGTTTTTT
CASSQGHRDIEKLFF
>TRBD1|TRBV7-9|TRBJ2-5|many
TGTGCCAGCAGCGTAGGGACAGCGCTCCAAGAGACCCAGTACTTC
CASSVGTALQETQYF
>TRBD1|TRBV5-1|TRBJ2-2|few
TGCGCCAGCAGGCGTGAGGTAGGGGGCCCGAACACCGGGGAGCTGTTTTTT
CASRREVGGPNTGELFF
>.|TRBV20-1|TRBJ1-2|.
TGCAGTGCTAGAGATGACGTGGGACGCTACTATGGCTACACCTTC
CSARDDVGRYYGYTF
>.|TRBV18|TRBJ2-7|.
TGTGCCAGCTCTGTGGACCCGACCTACGAGCAGTACTTC
CASSVDPTYEQYF
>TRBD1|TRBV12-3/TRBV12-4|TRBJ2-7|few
TGTGCCAGCAGAGACGACAGGGCCGAGCAGTACTTC
CASRDDRAEQYF
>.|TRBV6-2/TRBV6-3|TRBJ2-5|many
TGTGCCAGCAGCTACGATATCCAAGAGACCCAGTACTTC
CASSYDIQETQYF
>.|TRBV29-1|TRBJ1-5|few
TGCAGCGCAAACGTGGGCAATCAGCCCCAGCATTTT
CSANVGNQPQHF
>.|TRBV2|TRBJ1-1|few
TGTGCCAGCAGGGAGGACGTGAACACTGAAGCTTTCTTT
CASREDVNTEAFF
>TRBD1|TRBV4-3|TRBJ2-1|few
TGCGCCAGCAGCCAAGATGGGGGACAGGGCGGCAATGAGCAGTTCTTC
CASSQDGGQGGNEQFF
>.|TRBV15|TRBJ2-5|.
TGTGCCACCAGCGGTACTGAGACCCAGTACTTC
CATSGTETQYF
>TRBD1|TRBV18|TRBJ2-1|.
TGTGCCAGCTCAAGCCGACAGGGGATCCTCAATGAGCAGTTCTTC
CASSSRQGILNEQFF
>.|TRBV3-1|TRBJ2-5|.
TGTGCCAGCAGCCACCTGGGGACGGGACAAGAGACCCAGTACTTC
CASSHLGTGQETQYF
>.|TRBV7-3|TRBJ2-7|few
TGTGCCAGCAGCCTTGAACAGGGATTCCCCCACGAGCAGTACTTC
CASSLEQGFPHEQYF
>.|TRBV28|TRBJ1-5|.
TGTGCCAGTGTAAGTTTCCCCAATCAGCCCCAGCATTTT
CASVSFPNQPQHF
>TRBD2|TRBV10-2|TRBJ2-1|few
TGCGCCAGCAGCCCCGGGACTAGCAGACCCAATGAGCAGTTCTTC
CASSPGTSRPNEQFF
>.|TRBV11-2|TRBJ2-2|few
TGTGCCAGCAGCTTAGGTGCGAGGGCCACCGGGGAGCTGTTTTTT
CASSLGARATGELFF
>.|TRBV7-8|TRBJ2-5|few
TGTGCCAGCAGCTTGGGAACAGGGACGGGAGAGACCCAGTACTTC
CASSLGTGTGETQYF
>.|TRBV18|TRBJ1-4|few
TGTGCCAGCTCACTGAGGACCGACGCAGAGCGAAAACTGTTTTTT
CASSLRTDAERKLFF
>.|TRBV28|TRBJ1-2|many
TGTGCCAGCACCCGTTCCAGGGGCGGCTACACCTTC
CASTRSRGGYTF
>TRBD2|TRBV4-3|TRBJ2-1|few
TGCGCCAGCAGCCCTGGGACTAGCGGGAGGGCCCCGTTCTTC
CASSPGTSGRAPFF
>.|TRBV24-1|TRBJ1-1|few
TGTGCCACCAGTGATTTGTTGGGAGCTGAAGCTTTCTTT
CATSDLLGAEAFF
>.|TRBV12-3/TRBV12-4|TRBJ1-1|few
TGTGCCAGCAGTTTTCGCGGGCAGCGCCCTGAAGCTTTCTTT
CASSFRGQRPEAFF
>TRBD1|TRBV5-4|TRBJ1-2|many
TGTGCCAGCAGCTTGGGAGGGGGCGATGGCTACACCTTC
CASSLGGGDGYTF
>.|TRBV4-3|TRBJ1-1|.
TGCGCCAGCAGCGTTGCATTGAACACTGAAGCTTTCTTT
CASSVALNTEAFF
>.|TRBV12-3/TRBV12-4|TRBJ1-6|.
TGTGCCAGCAGTTTCTTGGGGACAAATAATTCACCCCTCCACTTT
CASSFLGTNNSPLHF
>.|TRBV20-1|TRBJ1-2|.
TGCAGTGCTAGAGATTTCCTCGGGGGCAACTATGGCTACACCTTC
CSARDFLGGNYGYTF
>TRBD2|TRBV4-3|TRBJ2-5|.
TGCGCCAGCAGCCACGGACTAGCGGGAGGTGGAAACTTCCAAGAGACCCAGTACTTC
CASSHGLAGGGNFQETQYF
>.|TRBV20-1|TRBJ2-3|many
TGCAGTGCTAGAGCGAGGGGGAGGGCCCCAGATACGCAGTATTTT
CSARARGRAPDTQYF
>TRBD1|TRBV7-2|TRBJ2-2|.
TGTGCCAGCAGCTTATCTTGGACAGGGTCGGCCGGGGAGCTGTTTTTT
CASSLSWTGSAGELFF
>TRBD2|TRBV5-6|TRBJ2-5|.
TGTGCCAGCAGCAGCGGACTAGCGGCGTACCAAGAGACCCAGTACTTC
CASSSGLAAYQETQYF
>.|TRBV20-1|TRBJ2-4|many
TGCAGTGCTAGCCGTCTCGAGCCGGCAAAAAACATTCAGTACTTC
CSASRLEPAKNIQYF
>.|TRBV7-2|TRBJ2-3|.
TGTGCTAGCAGCTTAATCACTGATACGCAGTATTTT
CASSLITDTQYF
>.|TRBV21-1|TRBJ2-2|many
TGTGCCAGCAGCAAAGCAGGGCCCGGGGAGCTGTTTTTT
CASSKAGPGELFF
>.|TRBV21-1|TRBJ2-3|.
TGTGCCAGCAGCAAAGGTCAGGGGCACACAGATACGCAGTATTTT
CASSKGQGHTDTQYF
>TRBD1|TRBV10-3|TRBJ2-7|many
TGTGCCATCAGAACGGGACAGGATAACTACGAGCAGTACTTC
CAIRTGQDNYEQYF
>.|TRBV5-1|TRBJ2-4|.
TGCGCCAGCAGCCCCGGGGGTTTCGAAAACATTCAGTACTTC
CASSPGGFENIQYF
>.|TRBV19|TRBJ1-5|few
TGTGCCAGTAGTATGGAAGGACGGAACAATCAGCCCCAGCATTTT
CASSMEGRNNQPQHF
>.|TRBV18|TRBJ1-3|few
TGTGCCAGCTCACCCTCGACAACCCGAGGCACCATATATTTT
CASSPSTTRGTIYF
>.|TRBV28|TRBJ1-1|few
TGTGCCAGCAGTCCGACAGGTCCCACTGAAGCTTTCTTT
CASSPTGPTEAFF
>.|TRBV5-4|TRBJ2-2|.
TGTGCCAGCAGTCCCCGTACGGGGAGCGGGGAGCTGTTTTTT
CASSPRTGSGELFF